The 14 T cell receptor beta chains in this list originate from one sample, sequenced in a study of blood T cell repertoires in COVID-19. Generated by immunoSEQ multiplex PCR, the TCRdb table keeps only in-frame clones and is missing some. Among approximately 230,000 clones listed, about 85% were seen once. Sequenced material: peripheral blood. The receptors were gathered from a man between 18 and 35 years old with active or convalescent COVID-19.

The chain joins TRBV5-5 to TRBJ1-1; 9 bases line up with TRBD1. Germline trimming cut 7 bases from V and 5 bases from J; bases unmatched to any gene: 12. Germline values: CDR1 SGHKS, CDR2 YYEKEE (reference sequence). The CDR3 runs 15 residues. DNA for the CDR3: TGTGCCAGCTCCCCGGCCGGGACAGGGAGGACTGAAGCTTTCTTT. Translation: CASSPAGTGRTEAFF.

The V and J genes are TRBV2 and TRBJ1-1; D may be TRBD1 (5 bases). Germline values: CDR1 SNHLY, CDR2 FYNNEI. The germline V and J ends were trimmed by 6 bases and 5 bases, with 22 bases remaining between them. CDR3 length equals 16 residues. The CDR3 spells CASRPPGGGGRTEAFF. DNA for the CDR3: TGTGCCAGCAGGCCCCCTGGGGGGGGAGGTAGGACTGAAGCTTTCTTT.

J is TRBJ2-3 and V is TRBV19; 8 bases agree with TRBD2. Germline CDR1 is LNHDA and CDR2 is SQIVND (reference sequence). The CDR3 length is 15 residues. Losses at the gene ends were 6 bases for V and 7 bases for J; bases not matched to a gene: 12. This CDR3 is CASRGVAGHPNTQYF. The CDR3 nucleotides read TGTGCCAGTAGAGGGGTAGCGGGACACCCAAATACGCAGTATTTT.

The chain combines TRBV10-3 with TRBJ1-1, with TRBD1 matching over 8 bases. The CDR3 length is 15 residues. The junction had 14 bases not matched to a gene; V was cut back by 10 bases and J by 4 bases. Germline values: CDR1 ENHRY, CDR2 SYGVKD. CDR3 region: CATRPGTGPGTEAFF. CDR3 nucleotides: TGTGCCACCCGTCCCGGGACAGGTCCGGGCACTGAAGCTTTCTTT.

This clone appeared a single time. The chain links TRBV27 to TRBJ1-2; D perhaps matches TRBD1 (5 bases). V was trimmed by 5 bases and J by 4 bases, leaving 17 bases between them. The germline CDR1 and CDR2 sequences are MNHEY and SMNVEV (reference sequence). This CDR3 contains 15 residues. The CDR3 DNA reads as TGTGCCAGCAGTGGGGCGGCAGATCTATTCTATGGCTACACCTTC. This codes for CASSGAADLFYGYTF.

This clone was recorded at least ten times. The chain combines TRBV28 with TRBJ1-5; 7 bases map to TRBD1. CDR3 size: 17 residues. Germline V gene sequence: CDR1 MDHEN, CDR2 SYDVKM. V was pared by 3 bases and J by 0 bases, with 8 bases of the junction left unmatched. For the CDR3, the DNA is TGTGCCAGCAGTTTGGGACAGACCACATATAGCAATCAGCCCCAGCATTTT. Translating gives CASSLGQTTYSNQPQHF. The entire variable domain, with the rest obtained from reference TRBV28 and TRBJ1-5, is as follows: DVKVTQSSRYLVKRTGEKVFLECVQDMDHENMFWYRQDPGLGLRLIYFSYDVKMKEKGDIPEGYSVSREKKERFSLILESASTNQTSMYLCASSLGQTTYSNQPQHFGDGTRLSIL.

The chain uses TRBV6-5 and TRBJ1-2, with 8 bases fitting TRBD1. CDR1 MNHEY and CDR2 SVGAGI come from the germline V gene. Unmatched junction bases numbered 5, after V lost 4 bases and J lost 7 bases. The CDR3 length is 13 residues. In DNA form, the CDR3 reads TGTGCCAGCAGTTTAGGACAGGGCGCTGGCTACACCTTC. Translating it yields CASSLGQGAGYTF.

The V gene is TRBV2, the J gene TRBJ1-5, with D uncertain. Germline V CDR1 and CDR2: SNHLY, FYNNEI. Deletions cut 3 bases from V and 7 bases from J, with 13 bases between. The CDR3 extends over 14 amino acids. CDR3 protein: CASSDSGVRQPQHF. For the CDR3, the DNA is TGTGCCAGCAGTGATTCCGGGGTGAGACAGCCCCAGCATTTT.

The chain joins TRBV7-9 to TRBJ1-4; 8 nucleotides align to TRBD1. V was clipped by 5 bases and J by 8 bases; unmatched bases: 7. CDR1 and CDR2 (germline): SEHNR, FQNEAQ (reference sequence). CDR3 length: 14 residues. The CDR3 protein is CASSRTGYGEKLFF. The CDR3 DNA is TGTGCCAGCAGCAGGACAGGGTATGGAGAAAAACTGTTTTTT.

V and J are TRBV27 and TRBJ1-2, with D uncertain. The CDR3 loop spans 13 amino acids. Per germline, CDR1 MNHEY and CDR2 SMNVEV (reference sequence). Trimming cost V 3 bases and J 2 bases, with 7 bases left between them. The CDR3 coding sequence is TGTGCCAGCAGTTTTCGAGAGAACTATGGCTACACCTTC. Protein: CASSFRENYGYTF.

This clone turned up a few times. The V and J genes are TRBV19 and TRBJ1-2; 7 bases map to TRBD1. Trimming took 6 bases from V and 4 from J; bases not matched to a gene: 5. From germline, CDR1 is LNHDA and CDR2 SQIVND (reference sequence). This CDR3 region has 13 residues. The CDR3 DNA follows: TGTGCCAGTAGCGAACAGGGGACCTATGGCTACACCTTC. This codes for CASSEQGTYGYTF.

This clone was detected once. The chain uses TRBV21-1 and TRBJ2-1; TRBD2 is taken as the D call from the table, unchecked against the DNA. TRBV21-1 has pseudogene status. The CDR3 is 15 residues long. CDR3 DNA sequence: TGTGCCAGCAGCAAAGAGTGCCTAGCGAACAATGAGCAGTTCTTC. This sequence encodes CASSKECLANNEQFF.

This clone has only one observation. CDR3 sequence (DNA): TGTGCCAGCAGTTCCCCGACGTTGGGGGGTGTTCCCTACGAGCAGTACTTC. This codes for CASSSPTLGGVPYEQYF. The gene calls are TRBV27 and TRBJ2-7; TRBD2 is a possible D gene (6 bases). Germline loops: CDR1 MNHEY, CDR2 SMNVEV (reference sequence). V lost 4 bases, J lost 2 bases, and 21 bases lay in between. This CDR3 is built from 17 residues.

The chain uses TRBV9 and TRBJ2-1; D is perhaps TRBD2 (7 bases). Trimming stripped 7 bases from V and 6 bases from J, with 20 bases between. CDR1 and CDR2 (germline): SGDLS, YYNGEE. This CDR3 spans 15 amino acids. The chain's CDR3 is CASGGASLLGNEQFF. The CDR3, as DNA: TGTGCCAGCGGGGGGGCTAGCTTATTGGGCAATGAGCAGTTCTTC.